This TCR beta chain was retrieved from a study of beta chain features in type 1 diabetes. Findings and caveats of the study: All four CD4+ subsets of Type 1 diabetes patients contained TCRB CDR3s that were moderately but significantly shorter. Across patients, naive, central memory and Treg TCRB repertoires exhibited apparently greater similarity than was observed across healthy donors.

A CD45RO/CCR7/CD25/CD127/CD95/CD27 panel sorted naive, central memory, regulatory and stem cell-like memory CD4+ cells. A remark on this clone: What it recognizes is unknown.

Reverse transcription of all isolated RNA meant that expressed TCRB transcripts were sequenced. The repertoire was sequenced with immunoSEQ multiplex PCR; TCRdb's copy has only in-frame clones and lacks some. This table has about 160,000 clones, 7.5% to 8.5% appearing once. The sequencing input was central memory CD4+ T cells from blood. This receptor was taken from a man younger than 35 with type 1 diabetes.

The CDR3, as DNA: TGTGCCAGCAGCCCGAACCGACTAGCGGGGGGGCTGGATACGCAGTATTTT. It translates to CASSPNRLAGGLDTQYF. The J gene is TRBJ2-3, the V gene TRBV7-9; 14 bases align to TRBD2. The CDR3 runs to 17 residues. Germline assignment: CDR1 SEHNR and CDR2 FQNEAQ (reference sequence). The V segment lost 5 bases and the J segment 6 bases; nucleotides outside the gene matches: 10.